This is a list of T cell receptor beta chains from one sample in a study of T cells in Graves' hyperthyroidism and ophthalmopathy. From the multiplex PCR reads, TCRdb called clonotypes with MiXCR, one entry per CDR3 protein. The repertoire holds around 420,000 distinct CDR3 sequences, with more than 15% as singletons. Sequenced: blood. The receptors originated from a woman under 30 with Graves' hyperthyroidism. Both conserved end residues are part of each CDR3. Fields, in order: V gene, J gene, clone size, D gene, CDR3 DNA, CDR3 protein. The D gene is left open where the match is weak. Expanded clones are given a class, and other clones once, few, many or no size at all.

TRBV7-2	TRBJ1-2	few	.	TGTGCCAGCAGCTTCCAGGGCCCCTATGGCTACACCTTC	CASSFQGPYGYTF
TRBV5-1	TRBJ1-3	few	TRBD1	TGCGCCAGCAGCTTGAGGTCGGACAGGGCTGGAAACACCATATATTTT	CASSLRSDRAGNTIYF
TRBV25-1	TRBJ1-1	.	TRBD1	TGTGCCAGCAGTGAAACCCGGACAGGGTGGACTGAAGCTTTCTTT	CASSETRTGWTEAFF
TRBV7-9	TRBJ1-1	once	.	TGTGCCAGCAGCCCCCAGGGAGGCCTTTTCGTAGCTTTCTTT	CASSPQGGLFVAFF
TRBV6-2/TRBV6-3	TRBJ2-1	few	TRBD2	TGTGCCAGCAGTACCCTACGCGGGAGGTTCTCCTACAATGAGCAGTTCTTC	CASSTLRGRFSYNEQFF
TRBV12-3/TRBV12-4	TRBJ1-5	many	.	TGTGCCAGCAGTTTAAGGACAAGGGAACAGCCCCAGCATTTT	CASSLRTREQPQHF
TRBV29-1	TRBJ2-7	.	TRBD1	TGCAGCGTTGGGACAGGGAGCTCCTACGAGCAGTACTTC	CSVGTGSSYEQYF
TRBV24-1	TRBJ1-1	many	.	TGTGCCACCAGTGATCCCCAGGGTTCGGGCACTGAAGCTTTCTTT	CATSDPQGSGTEAFF
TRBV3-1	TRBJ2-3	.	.	TGTGCCAGCAGCCAGAACAGGGCAAATACGCAGTATTTT	CASSQNRANTQYF
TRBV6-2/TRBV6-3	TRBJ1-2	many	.	TGTGCCACGAAGACAGAATACTATGGCTACACCTTC	CATKTEYYGYTF
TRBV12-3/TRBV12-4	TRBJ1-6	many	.	TGTGCCAGCAGTCTAACATGGGCGGGGAATTCACCCCTCCACTTT	CASSLTWAGNSPLHF
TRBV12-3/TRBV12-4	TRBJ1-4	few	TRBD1	TGTGCCAGCAGTTGGGACAGGGGGGGAGAAAAACTGTTTTTT	CASSWDRGGEKLFF
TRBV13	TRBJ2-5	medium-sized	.	TGTGCCAGCAGCTTGGGACCGGTGGGCGAGACCCAGTACTTC	CASSLGPVGETQYF
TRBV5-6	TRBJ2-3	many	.	TGTGCCAGCAGCCCCAACATGAACACAGATACGCAGTATTTT	CASSPNMNTDTQYF
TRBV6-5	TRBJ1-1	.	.	TGTGCCAGCAGTTATCTATACGACCCGGTTGAGCGAGCTTTCTTT	CASSYLYDPVERAFF
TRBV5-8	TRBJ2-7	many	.	TGTGCCAGCATGGTTGGGGGGACCAGCTACGAGCAGTACTTC	CASMVGGTSYEQYF
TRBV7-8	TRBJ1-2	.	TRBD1	TGTGCCAGCAGCTACGGGACAGGGGGCGCTGGGAGCTATGGCTACACCTTC	CASSYGTGGAGSYGYTF
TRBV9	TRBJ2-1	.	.	TGTGCCAGCAGCGCCTGGGGTTACAATGAGCAGTTCTTC	CASSAWGYNEQFF
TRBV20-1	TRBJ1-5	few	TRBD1	TGCAGTGCAAGAGGGGGACAGGGCAATCAGCCCCAGCATTTT	CSARGGQGNQPQHF
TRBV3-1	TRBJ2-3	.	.	TGTGCCAGCAGCCAAGATTGGATAAAGTGGGGCCACACAGATACGCAGTATTTT	CASSQDWIKWGHTDTQYF
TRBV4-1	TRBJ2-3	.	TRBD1	TGCGCCAGCAGCCTCCCGGGACAGGGGTTCACAGATACGCAGTATTTT	CASSLPGQGFTDTQYF
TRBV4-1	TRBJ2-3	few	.	TGCGCCAGCAGCCGACTAGGTGGAAGCACAGATACGCAGTATTTT	CASSRLGGSTDTQYF
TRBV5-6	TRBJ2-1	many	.	TGTGCCAGCAGCTGGAGGGAGAGTACGAATGAGCAGTTCTTC	CASSWRESTNEQFF
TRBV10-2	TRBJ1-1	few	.	TGCGCCAGCCATATCAGGGCGAACACTGAAGCTTTCTTT	CASHIRANTEAFF
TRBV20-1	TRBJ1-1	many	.	TGCAGTGCTAGAGACCCAGAAGTAAAGAACACTGAAGCTTTCTTT	CSARDPEVKNTEAFF